The next 21 T cell receptor beta chains were all read from a single sample in a study of patients and donors after allogeneic stem cell transplantation. MiXCR, run by TCRdb on the RT-PCR reads, gives a single entry per CDR3 protein. The sample carries about 70,000 distinct CDR3 sequences, about 26% recorded once. Input material: blood, either unsorted or a sorted T cell fraction (not recorded which). These receptors were obtained from a human donor who was either an allogeneic HSCT recipient or a stem cell or donor lymphocyte infusion donor (not recorded which). It is not recorded whose cells these are; they may come from a transplant donor.

The chain employs TRBV10-3 and TRBJ2-3; TRBD2 aligns across 7 bases. Germline trimming cut 7 bases from V and 6 bases from J; bases unmatched to any gene: 7. The CDR3 covers 13 residues. Germline-derived CDR1 and CDR2 are ENHRY and SYGVKD. The CDR3 loop is CAITTTSLDTQYF. The CDR3 DNA follows: TGTGCCATCACTACGACTAGCTTGGATACGCAGTATTTT.

This clonotype came up a few times. V gene TRBV12-3 or TRBV12-4 combines with J gene TRBJ1-1; D remains unclear. V shed 2 bases and J shed 7 bases, with 14 bases lying between them. This CDR3 comprises 14 residues. This CDR3 is CASSLPRGGDEAFF. CDR3 coding DNA: TGTGCCAGCAGTTTACCCCGCGGTGGGGATGAAGCTTTCTTT.

This clonotype was observed a single time. The chain couples TRBV6-1 to TRBJ2-7, with a tentative D call TRBD1 (5 bases). The CDR3 extends over 16 amino acids. V lost 0 bases, J lost 2 bases, and 14 bases lay in between. CDR1 is MNHNS and CDR2 is SASEGT in the germline V gene. The CDR3 DNA follows: TGTGCCAGCAGTGAAGCTTGGCCAGGGCTCACCTACGAGCAGTACTTC. This translates into CASSEAWPGLTYEQYF.

This clonotype was counted a few times. The chain carries TRBV5-1 and TRBJ2-2, with D perhaps TRBD1 (6 bases). V was pared by 1 base and J by 2 bases, with 12 bases between. The CDR3 has 16 amino acids. Germline values: CDR1 SGHRS, CDR2 YFSETQ. The CDR3 loop is CASSLRTGINTGELFF. For the CDR3, the DNA is TGCGCCAGCAGCTTGCGCACAGGGATCAACACCGGGGAGCTGTTTTTT.

The rearrangement uses TRBV7-9 and TRBJ2-6, with D hard to call. Germline V gene lookup returns CDR1 SEHNR and CDR2 FQNEAQ (reference sequence). CDR3 length equals 17 residues. V was shortened by 3 bases and J by 2 bases, with 14 bases between the two germline ends. In DNA form, the CDR3 reads TGTGCCAGCAGCTTCCTATTCACAGATCCTGGGGCCAACGTCCTGACTTTC. This sequence encodes CASSFLFTDPGANVLTF. Using reference TRBV7-9 and TRBJ2-6 for the parts outside the CDR3, the full variable domain is DTGVSQNPRHKITKRGQNVTFRCDPISEHNRLYWYRQTLGQGPEFLTYFQNEAQLEKSRLLSDRFSAERPKGSFSTLEIQRTEQGDSAMYLCASSFLFTDPGANVLTFGAGSRLTVL.

This clonotype was counted between two and nine times. CDR3 bases: TGCAGTGCTAGACCTACAGGGAATCAGCCCCAGCATTTT. Its translation is CSARPTGNQPQHF. The chain couples TRBV20-1 to TRBJ1-5; tentative D call: TRBD1 (6 bases). The CDR3 is made up of 13 amino acids. The V gene lost 2 bases and the J gene lost 4 bases, with 9 bases spanning the gap. Germline V lookup: CDR1 DFQATT, CDR2 SNEGSKA (reference sequence).

The rearrangement joins TRBV29-1 to TRBJ1-2, with D tentatively TRBD1 (5 bases). Trimming took 8 bases from V and 1 from J, leaving 17 bases between them. Germline lookup yields CDR1 SQVTM and CDR2 ANQGSEA. The CDR3 contains 14 residues. The CDR3 bases are TGCAGCTGGGGACCCTCCTTAGATAACTATGGCTACACCTTC. It specifies CSWGPSLDNYGYTF.

The chain links TRBV5-1 to TRBJ2-2, with 7 bases identical to TRBD1. CDR1 and CDR2 (germline): SGHRS, YFSETQ. There are 13 residues in the CDR3. V shed 10 bases, J shed 8 bases, and the junction held 11 bases outside the gene matches. The CDR3 bases are TGCGCCGACCGCGAGGGGGCTGAAGGGGAGCTGTTTTTT. Its protein is CADREGAEGELFF. The whole variable domain, remainder taken from reference TRBV5-1 and TRBJ2-2, is KAGVTQTPRYLIKTRGQQVTLSCSPISGHRSVSWYQQTPGQGLQFLFEYFSETQRNKGNFPGRFSGRQFSNSRSEMNVSTLELGDSALYLCADREGAEGELFFGEGSRLTVL.

The chain employs TRBV7-2 and TRBJ2-2, with unresolved D. The V gene's germline CDR1 is SGHTA and CDR2 FQGNSA. Trimming removed 1 base at V and 9 bases at J, with 9 bases between. The CDR3 consists of 13 residues. The DNA of the CDR3 is TGTGCCAGCAGCTTAGAGGATGGCTGGGAGCTGTTTTTT. It is translated as CASSLEDGWELFF. The full variable domain, rest sourced from reference TRBV7-2 and TRBJ2-2, is GAGVSQSPSNKVTEKGKDVELRCDPISGHTALYWYRQSLGQGLEFLIYFQGNSAPDKSGLPSDRFSAERTGGSVSTLTIQRTQQEDSAVYLCASSLEDGWELFFGEGSRLTVL.

The chain combines TRBV20-1 with TRBJ2-1; TRBD2 agrees at 13 bases. CDR1 is DFQATT, CDR2 SNEGSKA, per germline (reference sequence). The CDR3 consists of 16 residues. V lost 0 bases and J lost 6; bases outside the gene matches: 5. In DNA, the CDR3 is TGCAGTGCTAGAGATTTGGGACTAGCGGGGCTCAATGAGCAGTTCTTC. Protein product: CSARDLGLAGLNEQFF.

The chain is built from TRBV5-1 and TRBJ2-3; D gene uncertain. The germline V gene has CDR1 SGHRS and CDR2 YFSETQ. V dropped 0 bases and J dropped 4 bases, with 3 bases sitting between them. This CDR3 region has 12 residues. The CDR3 loop is CASSLDPDTQYF. CDR3 DNA: TGCGCCAGCAGCTTGGACCCAGATACGCAGTATTTT.

The sample holds a few counts of this clonotype. This chain connects TRBV20-1 to TRBJ2-1; TRBD2 agrees at 7 bases. This CDR3 spans 14 amino acids. After removal of 0 bases from V and 2 bases from J, the junction contained 1 base not matched to a gene. CDR1 DFQATT and CDR2 SNEGSKA come from the germline V gene (reference sequence). For the CDR3, the DNA is TGCAGTGCTAGAGACGGACTAGCCTACAATGAGCAGTTCTTC. Amino acid sequence: CSARDGLAYNEQFF.

The sample holds many counts of this clonotype. The gene calls are TRBV7-3 and TRBJ1-1; D is uncertain. This CDR3 is built from 13 residues. V lost 6 bases, J lost 1 base, and 9 bases lay in between. CDR1 is SGHTA and CDR2 is FQGTGA in the germline V gene. This CDR3 is CASSLIRNTEAFF. The CDR3 region has the DNA TGTGCCAGCAGTTTGATTAGGAACACTGAAGCTTTCTTT.

V and J are TRBV12-3 or TRBV12-4 and TRBJ1-1; possibly TRBD1 for D (6 bases). V was shortened by 5 bases and J by 4 bases, with 17 bases between the two germline ends. This CDR3 has 15 amino acids. The CDR3: CASSGQLPLGTEAFF. Here the CDR3 DNA reads TGTGCCAGCAGTGGACAGCTGCCTTTGGGCACTGAAGCTTTCTTT.

The chain joins TRBV12-3 or TRBV12-4 to TRBJ2-5; D is ambiguous. The CDR3 sequence is 13 residues long. The ends were cut back, 5 bases at V and 5 bases at J, with 12 bases in the middle. Here the CDR3 reads CASSIGPFETQYF. CDR3 DNA: TGTGCCAGCAGTATTGGCCCTTTTGAGACCCAGTACTTC.

This chain joins TRBV20-1 and TRBJ2-1; D is unresolved. Trimming cost V 6 bases and J 3 bases, with 15 bases left between them. The CDR3 runs 14 residues. Germline-derived CDR1 and CDR2 are DFQATT and SNEGSKA (reference sequence). In DNA form, the CDR3 reads TGCAGTGCCGAAGCTGTTGTCGTCTACAATGAGCAGTTCTTC. This gives the protein CSAEAVVVYNEQFF.

The chain carries TRBV6-5 and TRBJ1-4; D is ambiguous. The CDR3 runs 13 residues. Trimming removed 5 bases at V and 6 bases at J, with 10 bases between. CDR1 and CDR2 (germline): MNHEY, SVGAGI. CDR3 bases: TGTGCCAGCAGTAAAAACTATCATGAAAAACTGTTTTTT. It specifies CASSKNYHEKLFF.

This clonotype was picked up a small number of times. The rearrangement uses TRBV12-3 or TRBV12-4 and TRBJ2-7; 7 nucleotides agree with TRBD1. The V and J ends lost 4 bases and 2 bases, in that order; junction bases with no gene match: 8. This CDR3 comprises 15 residues. As DNA, the CDR3 is TGTGCCAGCAGTTACCGGGACAGCGATGCCTACGAGCAGTACTTC. Its protein product is CASSYRDSDAYEQYF.

The chain has TRBV5-1 and TRBJ1-5; D possibly corresponds to TRBD1 (5 bases). The CDR3 runs 14 residues. Germline lookup yields CDR1 SGHRS and CDR2 YFSETQ. V was trimmed by 2 bases and J by 3 bases, leaving 9 bases between them. For the CDR3, the DNA is TGCGCCAGCAGCTTAGAAGGGACCAATCAGCCCCAGCATTTT. Encoded protein: CASSLEGTNQPQHF. Full variable domain (missing parts from reference TRBV5-1 and TRBJ1-5): KAGVTQTPRYLIKTRGQQVTLSCSPISGHRSVSWYQQTPGQGLQFLFEYFSETQRNKGNFPGRFSGRQFSNSRSEMNVSTLELGDSALYLCASSLEGTNQPQHFGDGTRLSIL.

This clonotype was seen a handful of times. J is TRBJ2-1 and V is TRBV6-2 or TRBV6-3; tentative D call: TRBD1 (6 bases). The CDR3 covers 16 residues. V lost 0 bases and J 0 bases, leaving 9 bases between the germline ends. Germline V lookup: CDR1 MNHEY, CDR2 SVGEGT. Here the CDR3 reads CASSYSRDNSYNEQFF. In DNA form, the CDR3 reads TGTGCCAGCAGTTACTCGAGGGACAACTCCTACAATGAGCAGTTCTTC.

As for this clonotype: At one end, the junction sequence differs from germline, possibly due to a read error. The V and J genes are TRBV6-5 and TRBJ2-2; 7 nucleotides line up with TRBD2. The CDR3 runs to 16 residues. Germline V CDR1 and CDR2: MNHEY, SVGAGI. The CDR3 bases are TGTGCCAGCAGGGTTTGGGCGGGAGTAAACACCGCGGAGCTGTTTTTT. Translation gives CASRVWAGVNTAELFF.